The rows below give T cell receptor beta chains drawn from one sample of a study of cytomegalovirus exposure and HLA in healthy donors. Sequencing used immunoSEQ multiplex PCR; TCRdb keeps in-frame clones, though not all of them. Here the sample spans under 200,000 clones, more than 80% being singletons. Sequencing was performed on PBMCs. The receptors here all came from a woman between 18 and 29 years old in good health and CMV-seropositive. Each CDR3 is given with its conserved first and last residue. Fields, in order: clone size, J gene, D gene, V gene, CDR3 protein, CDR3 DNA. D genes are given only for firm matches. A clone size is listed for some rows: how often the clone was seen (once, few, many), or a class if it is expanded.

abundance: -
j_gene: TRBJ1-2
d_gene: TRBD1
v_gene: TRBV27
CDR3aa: CASSFGDSLNGYTF
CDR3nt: TGTGCCAGCAGTTTCGGGGACAGCCTGAATGGCTACACCTTC

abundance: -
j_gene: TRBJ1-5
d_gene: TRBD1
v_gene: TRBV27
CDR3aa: CASSIGTGDQPQHF
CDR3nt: TGTGCCAGCAGTATCGGGACAGGGGATCAGCCCCAGCATTTT

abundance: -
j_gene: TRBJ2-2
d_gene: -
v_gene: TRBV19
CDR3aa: CASSTDRDSNTGELFF
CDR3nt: TGTGCCAGTAGTACAGACCGGGACTCAAACACCGGGGAGCTGTTTTTT

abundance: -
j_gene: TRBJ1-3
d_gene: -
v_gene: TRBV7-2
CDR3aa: CASRLPGPGISGNTIYF
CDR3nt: TGTGCCAGCCGGCTCCCAGGACCGGGGATCTCTGGAAACACCATATATTTT

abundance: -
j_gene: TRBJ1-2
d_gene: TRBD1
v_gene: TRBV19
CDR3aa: CASSIRDSSPGGTF
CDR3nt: TGTGCCAGTAGTATCCGGGACAGTTCTCCCGGCGGGACCTTC

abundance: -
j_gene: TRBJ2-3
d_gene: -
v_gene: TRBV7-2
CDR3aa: CASSLIAVPSTDTQYF
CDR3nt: TGTGCCAGCAGCCTCATCGCGGTCCCTAGCACAGATACGCAGTATTTT

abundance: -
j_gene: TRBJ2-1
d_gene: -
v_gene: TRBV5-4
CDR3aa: CASRGQLQTHNEQFF
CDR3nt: TGTGCCAGCAGAGGACAGTTACAGACCCACAATGAGCAGTTCTTC

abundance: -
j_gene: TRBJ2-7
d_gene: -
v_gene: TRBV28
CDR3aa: CASSSPRGTVFYEQYF
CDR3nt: TGTGCCAGCAGTTCGCCTCGGGGGACAGTTTTCTACGAGCAGTACTTC

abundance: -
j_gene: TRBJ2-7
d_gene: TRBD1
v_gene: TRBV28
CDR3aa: CASSLWGQGRNEQYF
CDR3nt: TGTGCCAGCAGTTTATGGGGACAGGGTCGAAACGAGCAGTACTTC

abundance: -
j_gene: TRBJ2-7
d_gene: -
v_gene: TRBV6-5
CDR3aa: CASSDSYEQYF
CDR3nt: TGTGCCAGCAGTGATAGTTACGAGCAGTACTTC

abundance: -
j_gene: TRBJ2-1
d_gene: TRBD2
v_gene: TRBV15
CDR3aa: CATSRGSGNTYNEQFF
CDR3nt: TGTGCCACCAGCAGAGGAAGCGGGAACACCTACAATGAGCAGTTCTTC

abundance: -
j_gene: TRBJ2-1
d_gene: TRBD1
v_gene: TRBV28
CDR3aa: CASTPRTGAGNEQFF
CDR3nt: TGTGCCAGCACCCCCCGGACAGGGGCCGGGAATGAGCAGTTCTTC

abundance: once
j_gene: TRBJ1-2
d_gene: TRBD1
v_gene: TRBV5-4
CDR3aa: CASSSGTGSYGYTF
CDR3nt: TGTGCCAGCAGCTCCGGGACAGGGTCCTATGGCTACACCTTC

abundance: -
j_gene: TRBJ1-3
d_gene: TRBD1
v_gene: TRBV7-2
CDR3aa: CASSLQWDRDSGNTIYF
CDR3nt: TGTGCCAGCAGCTTACAGTGGGACAGGGATTCTGGAAACACCATATATTTT

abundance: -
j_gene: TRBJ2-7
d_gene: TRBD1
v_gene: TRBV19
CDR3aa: CASSRVGTGSYEQYF
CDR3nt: TGTGCCAGTTCCAGGGTCGGGACAGGGTCCTACGAGCAGTACTTC

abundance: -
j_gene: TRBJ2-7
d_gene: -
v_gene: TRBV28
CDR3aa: CASRQGTTNNYEQYF
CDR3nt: TGTGCCAGCAGACAGGGAACTACTAATAACTACGAGCAGTACTTC

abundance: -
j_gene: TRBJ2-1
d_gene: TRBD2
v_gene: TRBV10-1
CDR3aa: CASSEPGGLAPYNEQFF
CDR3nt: TGCGCCAGCAGTGAGCCGGGGGGACTAGCCCCCTACAATGAGCAGTTCTTC

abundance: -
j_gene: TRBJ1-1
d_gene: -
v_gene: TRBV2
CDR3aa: CASSEAGGRSEAFF
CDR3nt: TGTGCCAGCAGTGAAGCGGGGGGGAGGAGTGAAGCTTTCTTT

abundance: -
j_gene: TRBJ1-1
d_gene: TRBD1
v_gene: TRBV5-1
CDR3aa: CASSQTGSGNTEAFF
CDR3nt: TGCGCCAGCAGCCAGACAGGGTCGGGGAACACTGAAGCTTTCTTT

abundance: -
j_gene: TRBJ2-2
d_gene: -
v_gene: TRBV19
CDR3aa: CASSIPSSAGELFF
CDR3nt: TGTGCCAGTAGTATTCCCTCTAGCGCCGGGGAGCTGTTTTTT

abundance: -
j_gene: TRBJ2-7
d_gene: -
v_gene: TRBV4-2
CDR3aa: CASSHNQGGYEQYF
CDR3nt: TGTGCCAGCAGCCATAACCAAGGGGGCTACGAGCAGTACTTC

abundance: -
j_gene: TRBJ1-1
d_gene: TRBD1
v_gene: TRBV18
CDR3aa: CAGGQGNTEAFF
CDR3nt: TGTGCCGGAGGACAGGGGAACACTGAAGCTTTCTTT

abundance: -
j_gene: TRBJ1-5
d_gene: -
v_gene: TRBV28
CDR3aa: CASSFSPRGNQPQHF
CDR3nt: TGTGCCAGCAGTTTCTCACCACGGGGCAATCAGCCCCAGCATTTT

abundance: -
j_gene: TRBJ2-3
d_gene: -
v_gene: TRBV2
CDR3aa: CASSGGRGDTDTQYF
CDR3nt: TGTGCCAGCAGTGGCGGCAGGGGGGACACAGATACGCAGTATTTT

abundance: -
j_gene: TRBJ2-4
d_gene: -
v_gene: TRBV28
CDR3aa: CASSFSGMEAKNIQYF
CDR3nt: TGTGCCAGCAGTTTTTCCGGGATGGAGGCCAAAAACATTCAGTACTTC

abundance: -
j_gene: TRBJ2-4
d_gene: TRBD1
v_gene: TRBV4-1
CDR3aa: CASSHPGGRGNIQYF
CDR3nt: TGCGCCAGCAGCCACCCAGGGGGCCGGGGAAACATTCAGTACTTC

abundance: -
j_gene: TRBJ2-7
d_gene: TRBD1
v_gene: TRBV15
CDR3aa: CATSRDRGQGISYEQYF
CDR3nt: TGTGCCACCAGCAGAGACCGGGGACAGGGTATCTCCTACGAGCAGTACTTC

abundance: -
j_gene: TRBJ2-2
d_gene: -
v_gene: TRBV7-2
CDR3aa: CASSFRASPGELFF
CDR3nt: TGTGCCAGCAGCTTCCGAGCTAGTCCCGGGGAGCTGTTTTTT

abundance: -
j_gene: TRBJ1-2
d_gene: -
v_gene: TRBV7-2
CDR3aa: CASSPDGGTPQGYTF
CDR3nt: TGTGCCAGCAGCCCTGATGGGGGCACCCCGCAAGGCTACACCTTC

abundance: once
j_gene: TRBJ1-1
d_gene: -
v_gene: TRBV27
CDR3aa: CASSFTASTEAFF
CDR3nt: TGTGCCAGCAGTTTCACAGCATCTACTGAAGCTTTCTTT

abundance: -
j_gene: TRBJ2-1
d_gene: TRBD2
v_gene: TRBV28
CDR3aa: CASSLGLAGGYNEQFF
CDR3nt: TGTGCCAGCAGTTTAGGCCTAGCGGGAGGTTACAATGAGCAGTTCTTC

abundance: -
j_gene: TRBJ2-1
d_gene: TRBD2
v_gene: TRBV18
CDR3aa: CASSVLAGGYSYNEQFF
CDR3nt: TGTGCCAGCTCAGTCCTAGCGGGCGGATACTCCTACAATGAGCAGTTCTTC

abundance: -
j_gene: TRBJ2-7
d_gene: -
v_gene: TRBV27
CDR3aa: CASSISGVSSYEQYF
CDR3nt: TGTGCCAGCAGTATTTCGGGGGTTAGCTCCTACGAGCAGTACTTC

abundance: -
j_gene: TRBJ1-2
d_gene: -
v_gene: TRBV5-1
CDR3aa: CASSPGRGNGYTF
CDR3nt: TGCGCCAGCAGCCCGGGGAGGGGGAATGGCTACACCTTC

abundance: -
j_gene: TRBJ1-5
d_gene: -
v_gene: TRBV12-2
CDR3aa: CASIWGGRDQPQHF
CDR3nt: TGTGCAAGTATATGGGGAGGGAGAGATCAGCCCCAGCATTTT

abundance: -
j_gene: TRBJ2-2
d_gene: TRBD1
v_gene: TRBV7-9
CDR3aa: CASSRDRGAGELFF
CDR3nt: TGTGCCAGCAGCCGGGACAGGGGTGCCGGGGAGCTGTTTTTT

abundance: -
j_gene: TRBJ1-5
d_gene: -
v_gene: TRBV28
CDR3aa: CASSSRSQPQHF
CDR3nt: TGTGCCAGCAGTTCAAGGAGTCAGCCCCAGCATTTT

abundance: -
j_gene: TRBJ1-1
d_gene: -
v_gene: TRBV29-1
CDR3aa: CSVERQVNTEAFF
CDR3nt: TGCAGCGTTGAAAGACAGGTGAACACTGAAGCTTTCTTT

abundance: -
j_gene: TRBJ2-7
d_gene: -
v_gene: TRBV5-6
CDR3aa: CASSLVARSYEQYF
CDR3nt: TGTGCCAGCAGCTTGGTGGCTAGGTCGTACGAGCAGTACTTC

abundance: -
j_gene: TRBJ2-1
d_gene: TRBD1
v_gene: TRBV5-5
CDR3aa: CASSLQGNEQFF
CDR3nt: TGTGCCAGCAGCTTACAGGGGAATGAGCAGTTCTTC

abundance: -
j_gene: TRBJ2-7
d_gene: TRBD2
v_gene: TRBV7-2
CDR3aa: CASSSRTSGGVEQYF
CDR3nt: TGTGCCAGCAGCTCGCGGACTAGCGGGGGGGTTGAGCAGTACTTC

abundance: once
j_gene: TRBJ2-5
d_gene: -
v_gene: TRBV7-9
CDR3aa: CASSFPGAAEVGGTQYF
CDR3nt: TGTGCCAGCAGCTTCCCTGGGGCAGCCGAAGTAGGGGGGACCCAGTACTTC

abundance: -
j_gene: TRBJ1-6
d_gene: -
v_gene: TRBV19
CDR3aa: CASSTDPNSPLHF
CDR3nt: TGTGCCAGTAGTACAGATCCAAATTCACCCCTCCACTTT

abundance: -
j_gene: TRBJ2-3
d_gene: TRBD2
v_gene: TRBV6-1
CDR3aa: CASRLLTSGGDTQYF
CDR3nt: TGTGCCAGCAGATTACTGACTAGCGGGGGTGATACGCAGTATTTT

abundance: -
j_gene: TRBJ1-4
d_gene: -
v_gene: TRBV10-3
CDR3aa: CAIGGDGPNEKLFF
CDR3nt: TGTGCCATCGGGGGGGACGGACCAAATGAAAAACTGTTTTTT

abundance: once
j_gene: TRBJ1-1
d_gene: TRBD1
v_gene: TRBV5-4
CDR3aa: CASSTDPAGQGIFF
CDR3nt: TGTGCCAGCAGCACAGACCCCGCCGGACAGGGTATCTTCTTT